Shown below are 29 T cell receptor beta chains from a single sample sequenced in a study of blood T cell repertoires in COVID-19. Measured with immunoSEQ multiplex PCR; TCRdb has only the in-frame clones, and not every one. The sample holds roughly 250,000 clones, approximately 82% seen once. Sequences were obtained from peripheral blood. All receptors derive from a woman older than 75 with active or convalescent COVID-19.

This rearrangement joins TRBV2 to TRBJ1-4, with D possibly TRBD1 on 6 matching bases. This CDR3 comprises 13 residues. Per the germline V gene, CDR1 is SNHLY and CDR2 is FYNNEI. The V end lost 6 bases, the J end lost 8 bases, and 13 bases lay between the germline ends. The CDR3 loop is CASRRGGGEKLFF. In DNA, the CDR3 is TGTGCCAGCAGACGAGGGGGTGGCGAAAAACTGTTTTTT.

This clone was found once. This chain joins TRBV11-2 and TRBJ2-1; possibly TRBD2 for D (5 bases). V was cut by 1 base and J by 13 bases, with 17 bases left in between. The CDR3 has 14 amino acids. Per germline, CDR1 SGHAT and CDR2 FQNNGV. The CDR3 loop reads CASSLALSARIQFF. CDR3 sequence (DNA): TGTGCCAGCAGCTTAGCTCTTAGCGCGAGGATTCAGTTCTTC. The full variable domain, with the rest looked up from reference TRBV11-2 and TRBJ2-1, is EAGVAQSPRYKIIEKRQSVAFWCNPISGHATLYWYQQILGQGPKLLIQFQNNGVVDDSQLPKDRFSAERLKGVDSTLKIQPAKLEDSAVYLCASSLALSARIQFFGPGTRLTVL.

In this sample, this clone turned up once. The genes are TRBV28 and TRBJ2-7, with 10 bases fitting TRBD2. The V gene's germline CDR1 is MDHEN and CDR2 SYDVKM. This CDR3 comprises 21 residues. The trim removed 5 bases at V and 5 bases at J, leaving 27 bases unmatched. CDR3 DNA sequence: TGTGCCAGCAGTCCACTGGAGCTACAGGCCATGTTAGCGGGAGGTCTCCACGAGCAGTACTTC. This codes for CASSPLELQAMLAGGLHEQYF.

The chain has TRBV5-5 and TRBJ1-5; possibly TRBD1 for D (5 bases). The CDR3 consists of 14 residues. V was trimmed by 0 bases and J by 3 bases, leaving 7 bases between them. Germline CDR1 is SGHKS and CDR2 is YYEKEE (reference sequence). The CDR3, as DNA: TGTGCCAGCAGCTTGGAGGGGTTCAATCAGCCCCAGCATTTT. Protein: CASSLEGFNQPQHF. The whole variable domain, filled in from reference TRBV5-5 and TRBJ1-5, reads DAGVTQSPTHLIKTRGQQVTLRCSPISGHKSVSWYQQVLGQGPQFIFQYYEKEERGRGNFPDRFSARQFPNYSSELNVNALLLGDSALYLCASSLEGFNQPQHFGDGTRLSIL.

The CDR3 DNA is TGCGCCAGCAGCTTGGCCAGGGCAAGCAGCACAGATACGCAGTATTTT. Translation gives CASSLARASSTDTQYF. The rearrangement uses TRBV5-1 and TRBJ2-3; D might be TRBD1 (5 bases). CDR1 is SGHRS and CDR2 is YFSETQ in the germline V gene. Trimming shortened V by 0 bases and J by 0 bases, and 11 bases separated the two germline ends. The CDR3 runs to 16 residues. The full variable domain, in which reference TRBV5-1 and TRBJ2-3 provide the parts outside the CDR3, is KAGVTQTPRYLIKTRGQQVTLSCSPISGHRSVSWYQQTPGQGLQFLFEYFSETQRNKGNFPGRFSGRQFSNSRSEMNVSTLELGDSALYLCASSLARASSTDTQYFGPGTRLTVL.

The chain recombines TRBV19 with TRBJ1-4, with 8 nucleotides matching TRBD1. Trimming removed 5 bases from V and 7 bases from J; junction bases left unmatched: 9. Germline CDR1 and CDR2: LNHDA and SQIVND (reference sequence). The CDR3 extends over 15 amino acids. The CDR3 DNA reads TGTGCCAGTAGTTCCAGGGGGCTAGTGGGTGAAAAACTGTTTTTT. Its translation: CASSSRGLVGEKLFF.

The chain links TRBV30 to TRBJ1-1; 7 nucleotides align to TRBD1. Germline V gives CDR1 GTSNPN, CDR2 SVGIG (reference sequence). V lost 3 bases to trimming and J lost 0 bases; unmatched junction nucleotides: 10. This CDR3 has 16 residues. CDR3 coding DNA: TGTGCCTGGAGCGGGAAACAGGGGCAAATGAACACTGAAGCTTTCTTT. It specifies CAWSGKQGQMNTEAFF.

In regard to this clone: Other DNA variants within this sample encode the same CDR3. CDR3 amino acids: CASSLGGGDTDTQYF. The CDR3 DNA reads as TGCGCCAGCAGCTTGGGCGGGGGGGACACAGATACGCAGTATTTT. J is TRBJ2-3 and V is TRBV5-1, with TRBD2 matching over 9 bases. Trimming removed 0 bases from V and 2 bases from J; junction bases left unmatched: 1. There are 15 residues in the CDR3. The germline CDR1 and CDR2 sequences are SGHRS and YFSETQ.

The chain is built from TRBV28 and TRBJ2-1; 13 bases match TRBD2. Germline CDR1 and CDR2: MDHEN and SYDVKM. CDR3 size: 14 residues. Trimming removed 6 bases from V and 8 bases from J; junction bases left unmatched: 4. This CDR3 reads CASSPTSGRDEQFF. For the CDR3, the DNA is TGTGCCAGCAGCCCAACTAGCGGGAGGGATGAGCAGTTCTTC.

The chain combines TRBV2 with TRBJ2-3; possible D gene TRBD1, 6 bases. This CDR3 comprises 15 residues. V was shortened by 6 bases and J by 4 bases, with 17 bases between the two germline ends. Germline-derived CDR1 and CDR2 are SNHLY and FYNNEI. The CDR3 reads CASRTGQTRADTQYF. The DNA for the CDR3 is TGTGCCAGCAGAACGGGACAAACGAGGGCAGATACGCAGTATTTT.

The rearrangement uses TRBV28 and TRBJ2-3, with D possibly being TRBD2 (6 bases). Trimming cost V 7 bases and J 4 bases, with 21 bases left between them. Per germline, CDR1 MDHEN and CDR2 SYDVKM. The CDR3 is 16 amino acids. In DNA, the CDR3 is TGTGCCAGCACCCTGGGACTGGCTACGGTGGCAGATACGCAGTATTTT. Amino acids: CASTLGLATVADTQYF.

Only a few counts were recorded for this clone. V and J are TRBV21-1 and TRBJ2-1; the table names TRBD2, a call not compared with the DNA. TRBV21-1 is a pseudogene. CDR3 length: 19 amino acids. CDR3 in amino acids: CASPKRGRGRGSLINEQFF. CDR3 DNA sequence: TGTGCCAGCCCCAAACGGGGGAGGGGCCGGGGGTCACTAATCAATGAGCAGTTCTTC.

The chain carries TRBV5-1 and TRBJ2-3; 8 positions agree with TRBD2. V shed 5 bases and J 5 bases; nucleotides not matched to a gene: 10. The germline CDR1 and CDR2 sequences are SGHRS and YFSETQ. This CDR3 contains 15 residues. The CDR3 region has the DNA TGCGCCAGCAGTCCCGGCGTAGCGGGGAGAGATACGCAGTATTTT. Translating gives CASSPGVAGRDTQYF. The full variable domain, rest sourced from reference TRBV5-1 and TRBJ2-3, is KAGVTQTPRYLIKTRGQQVTLSCSPISGHRSVSWYQQTPGQGLQFLFEYFSETQRNKGNFPGRFSGRQFSNSRSEMNVSTLELGDSALYLCASSPGVAGRDTQYFGPGTRLTVL.

The chain carries TRBV5-4 and TRBJ2-4; D perhaps matches TRBD2 (5 bases). The CDR3 length is 15 residues. Germline V gene data show CDR1 as SGHNT and CDR2 as YYREEE (reference sequence). V was clipped by 0 bases and J by 8 bases, with 15 bases between them. The CDR3 coding sequence is TGTGCCAGCAGCTTGGATCGGGCCACTAGGGACATTCAGTACTTC. It is translated as CASSLDRATRDIQYF.

The V gene is TRBV28, the J gene TRBJ2-1; 8 positions agree with TRBD1. CDR1 and CDR2 from the germline V gene are MDHEN and SYDVKM. V gave up 1 base and J gave up 7 bases; unmatched junction bases: 6. This CDR3 is built from 15 residues. The CDR3 DNA reads as TGTGCCAGCAGTTTATCAGGGGGCGTATTGAATGAGCAGTTCTTC. This gives the protein CASSLSGGVLNEQFF.

This clone occurred once. This chain uses TRBV7-2 with TRBJ2-7, with 11 positions matching TRBD2. V shed 0 bases and J 3 bases; nucleotides not matched to a gene: 10. The CDR3 sequence is 18 residues long. Germline CDR1 SGHTA, CDR2 FQGNSA. This CDR3 reads CASSLAQGLADEDYEQYF. The CDR3 DNA reads TGTGCCAGCAGCTTAGCGCAGGGACTAGCGGATGAAGACTACGAGCAGTACTTC.

Details on this clone: In the same sample, other DNA sequences code for this CDR3. The CDR3, as DNA: TGCGCCAGCAGCTTAGGAGAAATGAACACTGAAGCTTTCTTT. Its protein is CASSLGEMNTEAFF. The chain combines TRBV5-1 with TRBJ1-1; no reliable D call. Germline CDR1 and CDR2: SGHRS and YFSETQ. V was cut by 2 bases and J by 0 bases, with 8 bases left in between. The CDR3 is made up of 14 amino acids.

Note on this clone: Within the sample, other DNA sequences also encode this same CDR3. The J gene is TRBJ1-5, the V gene TRBV30; D call uncertain. Trimming shortened V by 5 bases and J by 3 bases, and 11 bases separated the two germline ends. The CDR3 length is 13 residues. Germline V lookup: CDR1 GTSNPN, CDR2 SVGIG (reference sequence). For the CDR3, the DNA is TGTGCCTGGTCGTCCAGGTACAATCAGCCCCAGCATTTT. It encodes CAWSSRYNQPQHF.

The CDR3 here is CASSALARLFF. CDR3 DNA sequence: TGTGCCAGCAGTGCTTTGGCCCGACTTTTCTTT. The chain employs TRBV2 and TRBJ1-1, with no clear D. From germline, CDR1 is SNHLY and CDR2 FYNNEI. The germline V and J ends were trimmed by 4 bases and 13 bases, with 13 bases remaining between them. The CDR3 consists of 11 residues.

The chain carries TRBV10-2 and TRBJ1-3, with unresolved D. Trimming pared 8 bases from V and 1 base from J, leaving 18 bases between. Germline-derived CDR1 and CDR2 are WSHSY and SAAADI. The CDR3 spans 16 residues. The DNA of the CDR3 is TGCGCCAGCCTAGATCATTCCAAGAGTTCTGGAAACACCATATATTTT. Encoded protein: CASLDHSKSSGNTIYF.

V and J are TRBV6-5 and TRBJ1-3; D not certain. CDR1 is MNHEY and CDR2 is SVGAGI in the germline V gene. CDR3 length equals 15 residues. V lost 5 bases to trimming and J lost 2 bases, with 13 bases between them. The CDR3 sequence is CASSTNIDPGNTIYF. In DNA, the CDR3 is TGTGCCAGCAGTACTAATATTGACCCTGGAAACACCATATATTTT.

The chain employs TRBV2 and TRBJ2-7, with 11 bases fitting TRBD2. V trimming: 6 bases; J trimming: 4 bases; junction bases outside the gene matches: 5. This CDR3 has 14 amino acids. Germline V CDR1 and CDR2: SNHLY, FYNNEI. CDR3 loop: CASSWASGGYEQYF. CDR3 nucleotide sequence: TGTGCCAGCAGCTGGGCTAGCGGGGGGTACGAGCAGTACTTC.

The gene calls are TRBV28 and TRBJ1-5; possible D gene TRBD1, 5 bases. Germline lookup yields CDR1 MDHEN and CDR2 SYDVKM. The CDR3 runs 14 residues. The V gene lost 11 bases and the J gene lost 2 bases, with 16 bases spanning the gap. Written as DNA, the CDR3 is TGTGCCTCCCGGGAGGGGACCGGCAATCAGCCCCAGCATTTT. Encoded protein: CASREGTGNQPQHF.

J is TRBJ2-7 and V is TRBV10-1, with TRBD2 matching 11 bases. Germline CDR1 reads WNHNN; CDR2 reads SYGVQD (reference sequence). V was clipped by 6 bases and J by 3 bases; unmatched bases: 7. The CDR3 loop spans 15 amino acids. The CDR3 DNA is TGCGCCAGCAGCGAGAAAGGGACTAGCGGCTACGAGCAGTACTTC. Its protein product is CASSEKGTSGYEQYF.

V gene TRBV19 combines with J gene TRBJ2-5; possibly TRBD2 for D (5 bases). There are 16 residues in the CDR3. CDR1 and CDR2 from the germline V gene are LNHDA and SQIVND (reference sequence). The V end was cut by 4 bases, the J end by 4 bases, with 19 bases between. This CDR3 reads CASSRERTSRGETQYF. The CDR3 DNA follows: TGTGCCAGTAGTAGGGAACGCACCTCCCGGGGAGAGACCCAGTACTTC. Filled out from reference TRBV19 and TRBJ2-5, the complete variable domain reads DGGITQSPKYLFRKEGQNVTLSCEQNLNHDAMYWYRQDPGQGLRLIYYSQIVNDFQKGDIAEGYSVSREKKESFPLTVTSAQKNPTAFYLCASSRERTSRGETQYFGPGTRLLVL.

This clone appeared a single time. This chain links TRBV4-1 with TRBJ1-3; the D is unclear. The CDR3 has 16 amino acids. The germline gives CDR1 MGHRA, CDR2 YSYEKL. V was shortened by 5 bases and J by 0 bases, with 14 bases between the two germline ends. Here the CDR3 DNA reads TGCGCCAGCAGCACCCACCGGGGTGCCTCTGGAAACACCATATATTTT. The encoded protein is CASSTHRGASGNTIYF.

V and J are TRBV10-3 and TRBJ2-3, with TRBD1 matching over 7 bases. This CDR3 is built from 12 residues. V was pared by 9 bases and J by 4 bases, with 4 bases of the junction left unmatched. The germline gives CDR1 ENHRY, CDR2 SYGVKD. The CDR3 nucleotides read TGTGCCATGGGGGACAGTGCAGATACGCAGTATTTT. Its protein is CAMGDSADTQYF.

This clone was seen a few times. The chain joins TRBV29-1 to TRBJ1-1; D not certain. This CDR3 spans 13 amino acids. V lost 4 bases and J 4 bases, leaving 13 bases between the germline ends. Germline V gives CDR1 SQVTM, CDR2 ANQGSEA. Here the CDR3 DNA reads TGCAGCGTTGGGGAGGGAGGGAGCACTGAAGCTTTCTTT. Residues: CSVGEGGSTEAFF.

This chain uses TRBV9 with TRBJ1-5; no firm D call. With 0 bases removed from V and 0 bases from J, the gap between germline ends came to 10 bases. The CDR3 loop spans 16 amino acids. In germline, CDR1 is SGDLS, CDR2 YYNGEE. The DNA for the CDR3 is TGTGCCAGCAGCGTAGACGGCAGACTTAGCAATCAGCCCCAGCATTTT. It specifies CASSVDGRLSNQPQHF.